The 24 T cell receptor beta chains in this list originate from one sample, sequenced in a study of T cell clonality in common variable immunodeficiency. Profiled with immunoSEQ multiplex PCR; TCRdb holds only in-frame clones, not every one. There are some 32,000 clones in the sample, none observed a single time. Sequencing was performed on peripheral blood mononuclear cells. All receptors derive from a person between 18 and 69 years old in good health.

This clone was observed many times. From the germline J gene comes the end of the CDR3, since the read stops 3 residues before it. This sequence joins TRBV6-1 and TRBJ2-1; 11 bases fit TRBD1. Unmatched junction bases numbered 7, after V lost 1 base and J lost 8 bases. The CDR3 contains 16 residues. Germline CDR1 and CDR2: MNHNS and SASEGT. CDR3 sequence: CASSEVVGQGEDEQFF. The DNA read from the CDR3 is TGTGCCAGCAGTGAAGTAGTGGGACAGGGGGAGGATGAG.

This clone was counted many times. Sequencing ends 3 residues short of the CDR3 end; the germline J gene provides the rest. The chain employs TRBV6-1 and TRBJ1-1; 7 bases fit TRBD1. The CDR3 sequence is 14 residues long. Germline V lookup: CDR1 MNHNS, CDR2 SASEGT. V trimming: 5 bases; J trimming: 7 bases; junction bases outside the gene matches: 10. The part of the CDR3 DNA that was read is TGTGCCAGCAGTCAAGGGGGGACAGTGCATGAA. It is translated as CASSQGGTVHE. The CDR3 in its entirety is CASSQGGTVHEAFF.

This clone was observed a few times. Partial CDR3 DNA: TGTGCCAGCTCACCGGGACAGGGTTACTACGAC. Translated, it gives CASSPGQGYYD. The whole CDR3 reads CASSPGQGYYDYTF. The gene calls are TRBV18 and TRBJ1-2, with 9 bases lining up with TRBD1. The CDR3 goes on 3 residues after the read ends, and that part is filled in from the germline J gene. CDR1 KGHSH and CDR2 LQKENI come from the germline V gene. The CDR3 totals 14 residues.

The table lists this clone with many counts. The CDR3 end lies 3 residues beyond the end of the read and is filled in from the germline J gene. The chain carries TRBV5-1 and TRBJ2-2; TRBD1 aligns across 8 bases. Germline CDR1 is SGHRS and CDR2 is YFSETQ. After removal of 0 bases from V and 4 bases from J, the junction contained 8 bases not matched to a gene. This CDR3 is 17 amino acids long. The CDR3 reads CASSLGVTGVGTGELFF. The sequenced CDR3 bases are TGCGCCAGCAGCTTGGGGGTGACAGGGGTTGGCACCGGGGAG.

Ten or more counts support this clone. Read coverage stops 3 residues before the CDR3 terminus; the germline J gene supplies the remainder. The chain is built from TRBV30 and TRBJ1-4; no reliable D call. CDR1 GTSNPN and CDR2 SVGIG come from the germline V gene (reference sequence). The V gene lost 0 bases and the J gene lost 8 bases, with 13 bases spanning the gap. The CDR3 is 14 amino acids. The CDR3 bases that were read are TGTGCCTGGAGTGTATCGGGGATGAGCGAAAAA. Amino acid sequence: CAWSVSGMSEK. The full CDR3 is CAWSVSGMSEKLFF. The entire variable domain, with the rest obtained from reference TRBV30 and TRBJ1-4, is as follows: SQTIHQWPATLVQPVGSPLSLECTVEGTSNPNLYWYRQAAGRGLQLLFYSVGIGQISSEVPQNLSASRPQDRQFILSSKKLLLSDSGFYLCAWSVSGMSEKLFFGSGTQLSVL.

This clone was found many times. The read ends 3 residues early relative to the CDR3; the germline J gene fills the gap. V and J are TRBV19 and TRBJ1-5; 10 nucleotides agree with TRBD1. Germline V gene data show CDR1 as LNHDA and CDR2 as SQIVND (reference sequence). The V and J ends lost 4 bases and 4 bases, in that order; junction bases with no gene match: 4. This CDR3 has 15 amino acids. The CDR3 bases that were read are TGTGCCAGTAGTACGACAGGGGGCTATAATCAGCCC. Translating gives CASSTTGGYNQP. The whole CDR3 sequence is CASSTTGGYNQPQHF.

Ten or more counts support this clone. Incomplete CDR3 DNA: TGTGCCATCAGTGGGTGGTTAGCGGGAGTACAATACCAAGAGACT. Amino acid sequence: CAISGWLAGVQYQET. The full-length CDR3 reads as CAISGWLAGVQYQETQYF. The chain uses TRBV10-3 and TRBJ2-4, with 9 bases that match TRBD2. The read ends 3 residues before the CDR3 terminus; that terminus is restored from the germline J gene. Germline values: CDR1 ENHRY, CDR2 SYGVKD. The CDR3 length is 18 residues.

Ten or more counts support this clone. The read finishes 3 residues shy of the CDR3 end, and the germline J gene is used to complete it. The chain joins TRBV6-1 to TRBJ1-4, with 9 positions matching TRBD1. The CDR3 has 15 residues. Germline V CDR1 and CDR2: MNHNS, SASEGT. After removal of 1 base from V and 6 bases from J, the junction contained 3 bases not matched to a gene. The CDR3: CASSEEGQGYEKLFF. The sequenced CDR3 bases are TGTGCCAGCAGTGAAGAGGGACAGGGTTATGAAAAA.

In this sample, this clone turned up many times. Coverage ceases 3 residues before the CDR3 finishes, and the germline J gene fills in the end. The chain links TRBV30 to TRBJ2-3; 9 bases agree with TRBD2. There are 15 residues in the CDR3. V shed 7 bases and J 0 bases; nucleotides not matched to a gene: 8. CDR1 and CDR2 (germline): GTSNPN, SVGIG (reference sequence). The part of the CDR3 DNA that was read is TGTGCCTACACCAACCTAGCGGGGAGCACAGATACG. Encoded protein: CAYTNLAGSTDT. The full CDR3 protein is CAYTNLAGSTDTQYF. The whole variable domain, filled in from reference TRBV30 and TRBJ2-3, reads SQTIHQWPATLVQPVGSPLSLECTVEGTSNPNLYWYRQAAGRGLQLLFYSVGIGQISSEVPQNLSASRPQDRQFILSSKKLLLSDSGFYLCAYTNLAGSTDTQYFGPGTRLTVL.

This clone was counted a few times. Sequencing ends 3 residues short of the CDR3 end; the germline J gene provides the rest. This rearrangement joins TRBV19 to TRBJ1-5; 7 nucleotides align to TRBD1. In germline, CDR1 is LNHDA, CDR2 SQIVND (reference sequence). The junction had 8 bases not matched to a gene; V was cut back by 5 bases and J by 4 bases. This CDR3 comprises 15 residues. The part of the CDR3 DNA that was read is TGTGCCAGTAGTTGGGATCGGGGACAGAATCAGCCC. Protein sequence: CASSWDRGQNQP. The whole CDR3 protein reads CASSWDRGQNQPQHF. The full variable domain, completed using reference TRBV19 and TRBJ1-5, is DGGITQSPKYLFRKEGQNVTLSCEQNLNHDAMYWYRQDPGQGLRLIYYSQIVNDFQKGDIAEGYSVSREKKESFPLTVTSAQKNPTAFYLCASSWDRGQNQPQHFGDGTRLSIL.

This clone was seen ten or more times. The read falls 3 residues short of the CDR3 end, and the missing part is taken from the germline J gene. This chain joins TRBV9 and TRBJ2-5; tentatively, D is TRBD2 (6 bases). This CDR3 has 16 amino acids. The germline V gene encodes CDR1 SGDLS and CDR2 YYNGEE. V was trimmed by 0 bases and J by 2 bases, leaving 14 bases between them. The CDR3 loop is CASSVDIAAIQETQYF. The sequenced part of the CDR3 DNA is TGTGCCAGCAGCGTAGATATAGCGGCAATACAAGAGACC. Together with reference TRBV9 and TRBJ2-5, the CDR3 gives the full variable domain: DSGVTQTPKHLITATGQRVTLRCSPRSGDLSVYWYQQSLDQGLQFLIQYYNGEERAKGNILERFSAQQFPDLHSELNLSSLELGDSALYFCASSVDIAAIQETQYFGPGTRLLVL.

This clone was recorded many times. Sequencing ends 3 residues short of the CDR3 end; the germline J gene provides the rest. The chain is built from TRBV20-1 and TRBJ2-7, with 11 bases fitting TRBD2. V was clipped by 6 bases and J by 6 bases; unmatched bases: 10. The CDR3 is made up of 14 amino acids. Germline-derived CDR1 and CDR2 are DFQATT and SNEGSKA (reference sequence). The part of the CDR3 DNA that was read is TGCAGTGCCCAAACTCTAGCGGGAGGTGCCGAG. Encoded protein: CSAQTLAGGAE. The full CDR3 is CSAQTLAGGAEQYF.

This clone was picked up many times. The read ends 3 residues shy of where the CDR3 ends; the end is completed using the germline J gene. The J gene is TRBJ2-2, the V gene TRBV2, with TRBD1 matching 10 bases. Trimming at V came to 6 bases and at J to 4 bases, leaving 2 bases not matched to a gene. The CDR3 sequence is 14 residues long. Germline V CDR1 and CDR2: SNHLY, FYNNEI. The chain's CDR3 is CASRTGGSTGELFF. The covered CDR3 bases are TGTGCCAGCAGGACAGGGGGCTCCACCGGGGAG.

This clone was picked up many times. The read comes to an end 3 residues before the CDR3 does, leaving the germline J gene to fill in the end. The sample holds other DNA sequences that translate to the same CDR3. The chain uses TRBV12-5 and TRBJ1-3; D possibly corresponds to TRBD1 (6 bases). Germline-derived CDR1 and CDR2 are LGHNT and FRNRAP. The V and J ends lost 4 bases and 2 bases respectively, with 6 bases between them. CDR3 length: 13 amino acids. Partial CDR3 DNA: TGTGCTAGTGGTTCAGGGGCTGGAAACACC. Amino acid sequence: CASGSGAGNT. Given in full, the CDR3 is CASGSGAGNTIYF.

This clone was seen at least ten times. The CDR3 is cut off 3 residues early in the read; its end comes from the germline J gene. The V and J genes are TRBV2 and TRBJ2-7, with D uncertain. Germline V gives CDR1 SNHLY, CDR2 FYNNEI. V lost 3 bases, J lost 0 bases, and 6 bases lay in between. CDR3 length: 13 amino acids. The CDR3 here is CASSDPGSYEQYF. Partial CDR3 DNA: TGTGCCAGCAGTGATCCCGGCTCCTACGAG.

This clone is medium-sized (0.01 to 0.1%). The read halts 3 residues ahead of the CDR3 end, with the missing end drawn from the germline J gene. The chain recombines TRBV6-4 with TRBJ2-3; TRBD2 agrees at 10 bases. CDR3 length equals 16 residues. In germline, CDR1 is MRHNA, CDR2 SNTAGT. J gave up 0 bases and V 0 bases, and 0 bases lay outside the gene matches. The CDR3 is CASSDSTSGSTDTQYF. Incomplete CDR3 DNA: TGTGCCAGCAGTGACTCGACTAGCGGGAGCACAGATACG.

For this clone: The read is 3 residues too short to cover the CDR3 end, so that end is filled in from the germline J gene. This sample also contains other DNA sequences that code for the same CDR3. The V gene is TRBV7-6, the J gene TRBJ1-3; D is perhaps TRBD1 (6 bases). Trimming stripped 0 bases from V and 4 bases from J, with 10 bases between. The CDR3 has 15 amino acids. Germline assignment: CDR1 SGHVS and CDR2 FNYEAQ. The covered CDR3 bases are TGTGCCAGCAGCTTAGCGCAGGGGTCCGGAAACACC. Protein sequence: CASSLAQGSGNT. The entire CDR3 protein is CASSLAQGSGNTIYF. The full variable domain, in which reference TRBV7-6 and TRBJ1-3 provide the parts outside the CDR3, is GAGVSQSPRYKVTKRGQDVALRCDPISGHVSLYWYRQALGQGPEFLTYFNYEAQQDKSGLPNDRFSAERPEGSISTLTIQRTEQRDSAMYRCASSLAQGSGNTIYFGEGSWLTVV.

This clone has at least ten counts. The read ends 3 residues before the CDR3 terminus; that terminus is restored from the germline J gene. The V call is TRBV12-3 or TRBV12-4, the J call TRBJ2-7; 8 bases fit TRBD2. This CDR3 region has 15 residues. With 6 bases clipped from V and 4 bases from J, the junction kept 11 bases outside the gene matches. The CDR3: CASSPSGSRMYEQYF. CDR3 bases read: TGTGCCAGCAGCCCCAGCGGGAGTAGGATGTACGAG.

This clone was detected ten times or more. CDR3 DNA, as far as it was read: TGTGCCAGTAGTTCCACGGTAGGGGGTTCCTACGAG. As protein: CASSSTVGGSYE. The full-length CDR3 reads as CASSSTVGGSYEQYF. The rearrangement links TRBV19 to TRBJ2-7, with D possibly TRBD1 on 6 matching bases. The CDR3 goes on 3 residues after the read ends, and that part is filled in from the germline J gene. This CDR3 has 15 amino acids. Germline-derived CDR1 and CDR2 are LNHDA and SQIVND (reference sequence). V shed 5 bases and J shed 1 base, with 15 bases lying between them.

This clone was found many times. The CDR3 spells CASSSETGGGYEQYF. The CDR3 bases that were read are TGTGCCAGCAGCTCGGAGACAGGGGGAGGTTACGAG. The chain recombines TRBV5-6 with TRBJ2-7; 9 bases are shared with TRBD1. The read is 3 residues too short to cover the CDR3 end, so that end is filled in from the germline J gene. The V gene's germline CDR1 is SGHDT and CDR2 YYEEEE. V was clipped by 3 bases and J by 4 bases; unmatched bases: 8. The CDR3 extends over 15 amino acids.

This clone was observed a handful of times. The read stops 3 residues short of the end of the CDR3; the missing end is completed from the germline J gene. This rearrangement joins TRBV20-1 to TRBJ2-7; D is possibly TRBD1 or TRBD2 (5 bases each). V shed 3 bases and J shed 5 bases, with 8 bases lying between them. The CDR3 consists of 11 residues. CDR1 is DFQATT, CDR2 SNEGSKA, per germline (reference sequence). Incomplete CDR3 DNA: TGCAGTGCTAGCGAGGGGAACGAG. Translation: CSASEGNE. The complete CDR3 reads CSASEGNEQYF.

Many counts were recorded for this clone. A single base separates this from a much larger clone, so it may be a read error. The read ends 3 residues before the CDR3 terminus; that terminus is restored from the germline J gene. The same CDR3 arises from other DNA sequences in this sample as well. V gene TRBV6-1 combines with J gene TRBJ1-3; weak D call: TRBD1 (5 bases). CDR1 is MNHNS, CDR2 SASEGT, per germline. The CDR3 covers 15 residues. The sequenced CDR3 bases are TGTGCCAGCAGTGAAGACAGGAACTCTGGAAACACA. Encoded protein: CASSEDRNSGNT. The CDR3 in full is CASSEDRNSGNTIYF.

In this sample, this clone turned up many times. Sequencing ends 3 residues short of the CDR3 end; the germline J gene provides the rest. The chain is built from TRBV7-3 and TRBJ2-2; no firm D call. V was pared by 4 bases and J by 8 bases, with 5 bases between. The germline CDR1 and CDR2 sequences are SGHTA and FQGTGA. The CDR3 runs 11 residues. The sequenced part of the CDR3 DNA is TGTGCCAGCAGCTCCCAAGGGGAG. It codes for CASSSQGE. Given in full, the CDR3 is CASSSQGELFF.

Ten or more counts support this clone. Read coverage stops 3 residues before the CDR3 terminus; the germline J gene supplies the remainder. The chain links TRBV7-2 to TRBJ2-3; 12 bases match TRBD2. The junction had 2 bases not matched to a gene; V was cut back by 0 bases and J by 1 base. Per the germline V gene, CDR1 is SGHTA and CDR2 is FQGNSA. CDR3 length: 17 residues. The sequenced part of the CDR3 DNA is TGTGCCAGCAGCTTAGCGAGACTAGCGGGAGGCACAGATACG. Its translation: CASSLARLAGGTDT. The whole CDR3 sequence reads CASSLARLAGGTDTQYF.